This entry lists 7 T cell receptor beta chains sequenced from one sample in a study of shared clonotypes between healthy human individuals. Profiled with immunoSEQ multiplex PCR; TCRdb holds only in-frame clones, not every one. The table records a few million clones, 85% to 95% of them present only once. The sample was naive CD4+ T cells sorted from blood. Specified subset: CD45RA+ positively selected. These receptors came from a man younger than 35 in good health.

The rearrangement links TRBV5-1 to TRBJ1-1; TRBD1 aligns across 10 bases. The CDR3 is 17 amino acids. Germline trimming cut 4 bases from V and 4 bases from J; bases unmatched to any gene: 13. The V gene's germline CDR1 is SGHRS and CDR2 YFSETQ. The CDR3 here is CASSPRVTGGVGTEAFF. The CDR3, as DNA: TGCGCCAGCAGCCCGAGGGTGACAGGGGGCGTGGGCACTGAAGCTTTCTTT.

CDR3 sequence reads: CASSEVVTGNQETQYF. In DNA, the CDR3 is TGTGCCAGCAGTGAAGTTGTGACAGGGAACCAAGAGACCCAGTACTTC. V usage is TRBV2 and J usage is TRBJ2-5, with TRBD1 matching 7 bases. The CDR3 spans 16 residues. Germline lookup yields CDR1 SNHLY and CDR2 FYNNEI. V dropped 1 base and J dropped 0; count of bases not matched to a gene: 5.

The chain joins TRBV2 to TRBJ1-3, with unresolved D. The CDR3 contains 12 residues. Per germline, CDR1 SNHLY and CDR2 FYNNEI. Trimming took off 7 bases at V and 11 bases at J, with 15 bases between the two ends. The CDR3, as DNA: TGTGCCAGCACCCAGGAACTGAGTTCCATATATTTT. It translates to CASTQELSSIYF.

The chain couples TRBV6-1 to TRBJ2-1, with 11 positions matching TRBD2. The CDR3 contains 15 residues. Germline V CDR1 and CDR2: MNHNS, SASEGT. V was pared by 4 bases and J by 9 bases, with 8 bases of the junction left unmatched. In nucleotides, the CDR3 is TGTGCCAGCAGTGCTTCTAGCGGGGGGTCATCTGAGCAGTTCTTC. Protein sequence: CASSASSGGSSEQFF.

This clone was detected a few times. This rearrangement joins TRBV6-1 to TRBJ2-4; D might be TRBD1 (6 bases). CDR3 length equals 14 residues. V was shortened by 7 bases and J by 9 bases, with 19 bases between the two germline ends. CDR1 MNHNS and CDR2 SASEGT come from the germline V gene. The CDR3 DNA reads as TGTGCCAGCACCATAAAGGAAGGACAGACCATTCAGTACTTC. Residues: CASTIKEGQTIQYF.

The chain joins TRBV18 to TRBJ2-3; 7 bases align to TRBD1. The CDR3 contains 15 residues. Germline loops: CDR1 KGHSH, CDR2 LQKENI. V lost 5 bases to trimming and J lost 0 bases; unmatched junction nucleotides: 5. The CDR3 DNA reads as TGTGCCAGCTCAATTGGACAGGTTAGCACAGATACGCAGTATTTT. Protein: CASSIGQVSTDTQYF.

The chain couples TRBV10-1 to TRBJ2-1; D perhaps matches TRBD2 (6 bases). This CDR3 has 15 residues. V lost 3 bases, J lost 3 bases, and 12 bases lay in between. Germline V gene lookup returns CDR1 WNHNN and CDR2 SYGVQD (reference sequence). The CDR3 sequence: CASSERRGLYNEQFF. CDR3 coding DNA: TGCGCCAGCAGTGAAAGGCGGGGCCTCTACAATGAGCAGTTCTTC.